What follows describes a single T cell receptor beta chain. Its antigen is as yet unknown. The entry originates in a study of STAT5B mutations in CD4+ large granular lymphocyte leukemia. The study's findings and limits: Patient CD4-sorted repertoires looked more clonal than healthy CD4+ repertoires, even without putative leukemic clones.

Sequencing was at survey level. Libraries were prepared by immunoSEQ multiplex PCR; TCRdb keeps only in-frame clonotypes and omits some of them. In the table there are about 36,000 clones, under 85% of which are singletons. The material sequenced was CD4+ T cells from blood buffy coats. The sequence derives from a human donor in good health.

DNA of the CDR3: TGTGCCAGCAGACGACATAACCACTCTGGAAACACCATATATTTT. As protein: CASRRHNHSGNTIYF. V usage is TRBV6-5 and J usage is TRBJ1-3; D is uncertain. V was pared by 6 bases and J by 0 bases, with 12 bases between. There are 15 residues in the CDR3. Germline CDR1 reads MNHEY; CDR2 reads SVGAGI.